In this sample, the clone carrying this T cell receptor (beta chain) turned up a few times. This specimen belongs to a study of Ad26.COV2.S vaccination and SARS-CoV-2 variants. Study context: Into the muscle, Ad26.COV2.S was dosed once or twice, 56 days apart.

V lost 6 bases, J lost 7 bases, and 11 bases stayed unmatched. This CDR3 has 14 amino acids. Germline V gene sequence: CDR1 LNHDA, CDR2 SQIVND (reference sequence). Regarding treatment: about 20 received Ad26.COV2.S at low or high dose, single or two shots; roughly five received placebo; per-sample allocation not given. Collection of samples fell on day 63 after the first vaccine or placebo injection. This adult donor, from Boston, was 18-55 years old. Here immunoSEQ multiplex PCR was the method, and the copy in TCRdb shows in-frame clones only, minus some. This table has around 300,000 clones, 86% appearing once.

Sequencing used peripheral blood, obtained in a trial of Ad26.COV2.S vaccine versus placebo. The sequence was obtained from a person between 18 and 65 years old who received the Ad26.COV2.S COVID-19 vaccine or a placebo. The chain joins TRBV19 to TRBJ2-7; TRBD1 aligns across 8 bases. CDR3 DNA sequence: TGTGCCAGTAGCCTCCCCGGGACAGGTGGGGAGCAGTACTTC. Residues: CASSLPGTGGEQYF.